Given below is one TCR beta chain in context. This clone was found once. Its antigen specificity is not known. Base qualities are missing; no much larger clone stands one base away. Relative to germline, V is 0 bases shorter and J is 4 bases shorter, with 11 bases between their ends. CDR1 and CDR2 were assigned from the germline V gene as SGHRS and YFSETQ. The CDR3, cysteine through phenylalanine, is 15 amino acids long. CDR3 DNA only is kept here, 45 bases in frame from base 1. The collaborating institutions used their own protocols to collect whole blood in K2EDTA tubes. For TCRbeta analysis, collaborators shipped samples as frozen whole blood, isolated PBMCs, or DNA extracted from either of those sample types. This entry belongs to a study of blood T cell repertoires in COVID-19 (dated by TCRdb to 2020 to 2021). Some background on the complete study: Samples covering the acute and convalescent phases of COVID-19 were provided by collaborators in the United States, Italy and Spain. The material from the prospective study consisted of cDNA or gDNA derived from T cells, B-cell-depleted T cells, or PBMCs. Subjects who had been exposed to COVID-19, were actively infected with it, or had recovered from it provided the deeply sampled blood TCRbeta repertoires that made up the dataset. The repertoires were released in a freely available public database meant as a resource for research on the immune response to SARS-CoV-2. Samples came from the ongoing ImmuneRACE study (first 160 participants) plus 1,254 subjects from 6 global collaborators. Sample metadata almost always included a de-identified subject ID, COVID-19 status, age in years and sex. Where available, HLA class I and class II types were obtained from metadata supplied by the sample provider rather than from assay-based typing. Overall study results and their limits: How much clinical and demographic metadata was included differed by source and by participant, and the metadata was provided uncurated.

TCRbeta CDR3 regions were amplified from genomic DNA by means of the immunoSEQ Assay, a bias-controlled multiplex PCR. Concerning the study's data processing: Nucleated cell counts per sample were estimated from amplification of reference gene primers within the assay. Sequence reads were collapsed and filtered to measure the absolute abundance of every unique TCRbeta CDR3 rearrangement. Productive Simpson clonality was computed per sample as the square root of Simpson's diversity index over productive rearrangements. This immuneACCESS table, as held by TCRdb, lists in-frame sequences with V and J called but not all clones. Of the missing ones, under half trace to an unresolved V gene in checked studies; the others have no known cause. The DNA was the basis for D and trimming; V, J and clone size are from that table. The sample table holds about 140,000 clones, of which roughly 84% were seen once. 3.5% to 4.5% of the sample rests with the top ten.

The sample consisted of peripheral blood. The TCR was taken from an older woman with acute or convalescent COVID-19. The chain joins TRBV5-1 to TRBJ2-1; TRBD1 is a possible D gene, resting on 6 matching bases. The DNA sequence is as follows: TGCGCCAGCAGCTTGGATGGGACAAGTTACAATGAGCAGTTCTTC. Its coded protein is CASSLDGTSYNEQFF.